One sample yielded the 27 T cell receptor beta chains listed below, sequenced in a study of blood T cell repertoires in COVID-19. Libraries were prepared by immunoSEQ multiplex PCR; TCRdb keeps only in-frame clonotypes and omits some of them. The table includes more than 85,000 clones, over 75% detected once. Sequenced: peripheral blood. All receptors derive from a human donor in a cohort sampled during active COVID-19.

The chain recombines TRBV2 with TRBJ1-5, with 7 bases fitting TRBD1. V lost 1 base to trimming and J lost 0 bases; unmatched junction nucleotides: 6. This CDR3 has 17 residues. Germline values: CDR1 SNHLY, CDR2 FYNNEI. CDR3 in DNA: TGTGCCAGCAGTGAAGACTCAGGGGGGTATAGCAATCAGCCCCAGCATTTT. Encoded protein: CASSEDSGGYSNQPQHF.

V gene TRBV5-3 combines with J gene TRBJ2-5, with 7 nucleotides matching TRBD2. TRBV5-3 is an open reading frame whose function is uncertain. V shed 5 bases, J shed 4 bases, and the junction held 14 bases outside the gene matches. The CDR3 loop spans 16 amino acids. The CDR3 loop is CARSTSGTKARETQYF. The CDR3 DNA is TGTGCCAGAAGTACGTCCGGGACTAAAGCGCGAGAGACCCAGTACTTC.

The V and J genes are TRBV11-2 and TRBJ1-6; 7 positions agree with TRBD1. CDR1 is SGHAT and CDR2 is FQNNGV in the germline V gene. The V segment lost 7 bases and the J segment 7 bases; nucleotides outside the gene matches: 7. CDR3 length: 14 amino acids. Here the CDR3 reads CASNLGQRNSPLHF. The CDR3 region has the DNA TGTGCCAGCAACCTGGGACAGCGGAATTCACCCCTCCACTTT.

The gene calls are TRBV7-9 and TRBJ1-5; D is possibly TRBD1 (5 bases). V was cut by 4 bases and J by 0 bases, with 7 bases left in between. Germline V gene sequence: CDR1 SEHNR, CDR2 FQNEAQ (reference sequence). The length of the CDR3 is 14 residues. The CDR3 DNA is TGTGCCAGCAGCTGGGGGGGTAGCAATCAGCCCCAGCATTTT. Translation gives CASSWGGSNQPQHF.

V and J are TRBV11-2 and TRBJ2-5, with 14 positions matching TRBD2. Trimming cost V 1 base and J 3 bases; bases outside gene matches: 4. The germline V gene has CDR1 SGHAT and CDR2 FQNNGV. This CDR3 is built from 17 residues. CDR3 bases: TGTGCCAGCAGCTTAGGGACTAGCGGGGGGCTGGAAGAGACCCAGTACTTC. It encodes CASSLGTSGGLEETQYF.

V and J are TRBV4-1 and TRBJ1-2; D might be TRBD1 (5 bases). Germline assignment: CDR1 MGHRA and CDR2 YSYEKL. This CDR3 region has 15 residues. V gave up 4 bases and J gave up 0 bases, with 12 bases separating them. For the CDR3, the DNA is TGCGCCAGCAGCCCTTACGGGGGAGCTAACTATGGCTACACCTTC. Translating gives CASSPYGGANYGYTF.

This clone was observed a few times. The chain couples TRBV6-5 to TRBJ1-4; D is ambiguous. This CDR3 is built from 13 residues. V was cut by 8 bases and J by 8 bases, with 15 bases left in between. Per germline, CDR1 MNHEY and CDR2 SVGAGI. CDR3 DNA: TGTGCCAGCGGGGAGGAGTTTGAGGAAAAACTGTTTTTT. Residues: CASGEEFEEKLFF.

The chain carries TRBV30 and TRBJ1-2; 7 bases are a match to TRBD1. Germline CDR1 is GTSNPN and CDR2 is SVGIG (reference sequence). This CDR3 has 12 residues. Germline trimming cut 4 bases from V and 3 bases from J; bases unmatched to any gene: 2. The CDR3 coding sequence is TGTGCCTGGAACAGGGGTCACTATGGCTACACCTTC. It is translated as CAWNRGHYGYTF.

Only a few counts were recorded for this clone. The chain carries TRBV5-4 and TRBJ1-6; 8 nucleotides agree with TRBD1. The V and J ends lost 4 bases and 7 bases, in that order; junction bases with no gene match: 4. Germline V gene sequence: CDR1 SGHNT, CDR2 YYREEE (reference sequence). CDR3 length equals 14 residues. CDR3 nucleotides: TGTGCCAGCAGCGCGGACAGGGTGAATTCACCCCTCCACTTT. It encodes CASSADRVNSPLHF. Full variable domain (outside the CDR3, taken from reference TRBV5-4 and TRBJ1-6): ETGVTQSPTHLIKTRGQQVTLRCSSQSGHNTVSWYQQALGQGPQFIFQYYREEENGRGNFPPRFSGLQFPNYSSELNVNALELDDSALYLCASSADRVNSPLHFGNGTRLTVT.

This clone was detected once. V and J are TRBV11-3 and TRBJ1-1; 8 bases align to TRBD1. J was trimmed by 9 bases and V by 6 bases; bases with no gene match: 9. The germline CDR1 and CDR2 sequences are SGHNT and YENEEA. The CDR3 contains 13 residues. The CDR3 is CASSYGTGSQAFF. The CDR3 DNA is TGTGCCAGCAGTTACGGGACAGGAAGCCAAGCTTTCTTT.

The V call is TRBV5-1, the J call TRBJ2-1; 7 nucleotides agree with TRBD2. V lost 3 bases and J lost 1; bases outside the gene matches: 4. The CDR3 is 15 amino acids. The germline V gene encodes CDR1 SGHRS and CDR2 YFSETQ. CDR3 sequence reads: CASSSRGVSYNEQFF. DNA for the CDR3: TGCGCCAGCAGCTCCCGGGGGGTTTCCTACAATGAGCAGTTCTTC. The full variable domain, rest sourced from reference TRBV5-1 and TRBJ2-1, is KAGVTQTPRYLIKTRGQQVTLSCSPISGHRSVSWYQQTPGQGLQFLFEYFSETQRNKGNFPGRFSGRQFSNSRSEMNVSTLELGDSALYLCASSSRGVSYNEQFFGPGTRLTVL.

The chain has TRBV4-3 and TRBJ2-4; 8 nucleotides align to TRBD2. J gave up 1 base and V 5 bases, and 10 bases lay outside the gene matches. The germline V gene has CDR1 LGHNA and CDR2 YSLEER. The CDR3 is made up of 17 amino acids. The CDR3 DNA is TGCGCCAGCAGCGAACGTACGGGCGGGGGGGCCAAAAACATTCAGTACTTC. Amino acid sequence: CASSERTGGGAKNIQYF.

The chain employs TRBV5-4 and TRBJ2-1, with TRBD1 matching 7 bases. Germline V gene lookup returns CDR1 SGHNT and CDR2 YYREEE (reference sequence). The ends lost 2 bases at V and 1 base at J; junction bases unmatched: 0. The CDR3 has 14 residues. The CDR3 sequence: CASSLQGSYNEQFF. CDR3 DNA: TGTGCCAGCAGCTTACAGGGGTCCTACAATGAGCAGTTCTTC.

This chain joins TRBV5-1 and TRBJ1-2; 7 bases match TRBD1. The CDR3 consists of 14 residues. The V and J ends lost 4 bases and 4 bases, in that order; junction bases with no gene match: 7. Germline CDR1 and CDR2: SGHRS and YFSETQ. The CDR3 sequence: CASSPGQAAYGYTF. In nucleotides, the CDR3 is TGCGCCAGCAGCCCCGGACAGGCGGCCTATGGCTACACCTTC.

The V gene is TRBV5-3, the J gene TRBJ1-1; D gene ambiguous. TRBV5-3 is reported as an ORF; its role is uncertain. This CDR3 spans 16 amino acids. V was cut by 0 bases and J by 0 bases, with 12 bases left in between. CDR3 protein: CARSLVPGILNTEAFF. For the CDR3, the DNA is TGTGCCAGAAGCTTGGTACCCGGGATATTGAACACTGAAGCTTTCTTT.

This clone was seen once. The chain employs TRBV5-1 and TRBJ1-4; the D gene is possibly TRBD1 (6 bases). Trimming cost V 4 bases and J 4 bases, with 11 bases left between them. The CDR3 sequence is 14 residues long. Per the germline V gene, CDR1 is SGHRS and CDR2 is YFSETQ. This CDR3 is CASSPTGDNEKLFF. The CDR3 DNA reads TGCGCCAGCAGCCCGACAGGAGATAATGAAAAACTGTTTTTT.

This clone turned up a few times. This chain uses TRBV15 with TRBJ1-5, with unresolved D. Germline-derived CDR1 and CDR2 are LNHNV and YYDKDF (reference sequence). Trimming left V 0 bases short and J 3 bases short, with 12 bases between. The CDR3 consists of 16 residues. CDR3 nucleotides: TGTGCCACCAGCAGAGAAGGCGCTAGACTCAATCAGCCCCAGCATTTT. This translates into CATSREGARLNQPQHF.

Concerning this clone: The sample has other DNA sequences that encode this CDR3 too. V usage is TRBV3-1 (or the pseudogene TRBV3-2) and J usage is TRBJ2-2; 7 positions match TRBD2. The junction had 0 bases not matched to a gene; V was cut back by 4 bases and J by 1 base. The CDR3 is made up of 14 amino acids. Germline-derived CDR1 and CDR2 are LGHDT and YNNKEL (reference sequence). This CDR3 reads CASSPGGNTGELFF. Here the CDR3 DNA reads TGTGCCAGCAGCCCGGGGGGGAACACCGGGGAGCTGTTTTTT.

The chain employs TRBV7-2 and TRBJ1-2; TRBD1 is a possible D gene (5 bases). CDR3 size: 14 residues. CDR1 is SGHTA, CDR2 FQGNSA, per germline. Trimming stripped 1 base from V and 2 bases from J, with 8 bases between. In DNA form, the CDR3 reads TGTGCCAGCAGCTTAGGAGGACACAACTATGGCTACACCTTC. Its protein is CASSLGGHNYGYTF.

V gene TRBV4-1 combines with J gene TRBJ1-1; no reliable D call. V was pared by 2 bases and J by 11 bases, with 9 bases between. Germline CDR1 and CDR2: MGHRA and YSYEKL. The CDR3 runs to 11 residues. The CDR3 is CASSQLGSAFF. The CDR3 nucleotides read TGCGCCAGCAGCCAACTCGGGTCGGCTTTCTTT.

The chain has TRBV6-5 and TRBJ2-2; possible D gene TRBD1, 6 bases. In germline, CDR1 is MNHEY, CDR2 SVGAGI. This CDR3 contains 15 residues. The V end was cut by 5 bases, the J end by 6 bases, with 16 bases between. This CDR3 is CASSTQGIVAGELFF. CDR3 DNA: TGTGCCAGCAGTACACAGGGAATCGTGGCCGGGGAGCTGTTTTTT.

This clone was seen a handful of times. The genes are TRBV27 and TRBJ1-6, with 8 bases that match TRBD1. This CDR3 is built from 14 residues. The germline CDR1 and CDR2 sequences are MNHEY and SMNVEV (reference sequence). The V segment lost 3 bases and the J segment 9 bases; nucleotides outside the gene matches: 4. This CDR3 is CASSFDRGASPLHF. The CDR3, as DNA: TGTGCCAGCAGTTTTGACAGGGGAGCTTCACCCCTCCACTTT.

V and J are TRBV7-9 and TRBJ2-2; tentatively, D is TRBD1 (5 bases). CDR1 and CDR2 (germline): SEHNR, FQNEAQ (reference sequence). There are 18 residues in the CDR3. V lost 0 bases and J 2 bases, leaving 16 bases between the germline ends. The CDR3 bases are TGTGCCAGCAGCTTAGCCCAGGGAATGGCAGGAAACACCGGGGAGCTGTTTTTT. Translating gives CASSLAQGMAGNTGELFF. The full variable domain, completed using reference TRBV7-9 and TRBJ2-2, is DTGVSQNPRHKITKRGQNVTFRCDPISEHNRLYWYRQTLGQGPEFLTYFQNEAQLEKSRLLSDRFSAERPKGSFSTLEIQRTEQGDSAMYLCASSLAQGMAGNTGELFFGEGSRLTVL.

The chain uses TRBV3-1 (or the pseudogene TRBV3-2) and TRBJ2-7; TRBD2 agrees at 11 bases. The CDR3 has 17 residues. V was pared by 4 bases and J by 7 bases, with 15 bases of the junction left unmatched. The V gene's germline CDR1 is LGHDT and CDR2 YNNKEL (reference sequence). For the CDR3, the DNA is TGTGCCAGCAGCCGGTCTTTTACTAGCGGGGGAAAGAAGGAGCAGTACTTC. Its translation: CASSRSFTSGGKKEQYF.

The rearrangement joins TRBV5-1 to TRBJ1-4, with TRBD1 as a possible D gene (5 bases). With 4 bases removed from V and 7 bases from J, the gap between germline ends came to 14 bases. This CDR3 is built from 14 residues. Per the germline V gene, CDR1 is SGHRS and CDR2 is YFSETQ. This CDR3 reads CASSPDLRGEKLFF. CDR3 sequence (DNA): TGCGCCAGCAGCCCGGACCTAAGGGGTGAAAAACTGTTTTTT.

This chain links TRBV28 with TRBJ1-6, with TRBD1 as a possible D gene (5 bases). The V end lost 3 bases, the J end lost 5 bases, and 11 bases lay between the germline ends. Germline CDR1 reads MDHEN; CDR2 reads SYDVKM. The CDR3 consists of 15 residues. The CDR3 DNA reads as TGTGCCAGCAGTTTCTCCAGGGTCCATAATTCACCCCTCCACTTT. Translated: CASSFSRVHNSPLHF.

This sequence joins TRBV10-3 and TRBJ2-2; 9 bases are a match to TRBD1. Germline CDR1 is ENHRY and CDR2 is SYGVKD. The trim removed 6 bases at V and 6 bases at J, leaving 8 bases unmatched. This CDR3 is 15 amino acids long. The CDR3 here is CAISDRGKVAGELFF. CDR3 nucleotides: TGTGCCATCAGCGACAGGGGGAAGGTCGCCGGGGAGCTGTTTTTT.